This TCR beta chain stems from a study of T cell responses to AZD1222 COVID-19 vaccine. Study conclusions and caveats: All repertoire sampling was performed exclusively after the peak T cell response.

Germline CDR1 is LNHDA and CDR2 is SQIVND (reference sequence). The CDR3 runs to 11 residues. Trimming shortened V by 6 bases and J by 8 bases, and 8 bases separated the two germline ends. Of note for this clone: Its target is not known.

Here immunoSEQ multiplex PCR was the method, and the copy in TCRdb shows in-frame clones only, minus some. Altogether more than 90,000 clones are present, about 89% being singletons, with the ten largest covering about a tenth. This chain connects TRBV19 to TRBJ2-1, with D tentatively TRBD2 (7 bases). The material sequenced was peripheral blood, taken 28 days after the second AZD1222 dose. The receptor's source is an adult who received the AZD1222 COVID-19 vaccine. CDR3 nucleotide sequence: TGTGCCAGTAGGGGGGGGCATGAGCAGTTCTTC. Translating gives CASRGGHEQFF.